The clone carrying this TCR beta chain was seen many times. CDR1 is SEHNR and CDR2 is FQNEAQ in the germline V gene (reference sequence). The CDR3 has 16 residues. V lost 3 bases and J lost 4; bases outside the gene matches: 8. This specimen belongs to a study of naive and memory T cell subsets. The beta constant-region primer was an equimolar mix of two oligonucleotides covering TRBC1 and TRBC2. Ligated cDNA was amplified by four rounds of PCR with nested alpha and beta constant-region primers and SP2. TCRdb analysed the UMI-ligation and nested PCR reads with MiXCR anew, one entry per CDR3 protein. The table includes 8,000 or so distinct CDR3 sequences, less than 35% detected once.

This TCR was recovered from a human donor in good health. The rearrangement uses TRBV7-9 and TRBJ2-1, with 8 bases identical to TRBD2. The sample comprised CD8+ TEMRA cells from blood. Regarding subset: effector memory re-expressing CD45RA, CD45RA+ CD27-. The CDR3 DNA reads TGTGCCAGCAGCTTCCCGGGACTAGGGGATTACAATGAGCAGTTCTTC. It specifies CASSFPGLGDYNEQFF.